This T cell receptor beta chain was sequenced for a study of T-cell memory formation after mild COVID-19. MiXCR, applied by TCRdb to the 5' RACE reads, yields one record per CDR3 protein. The table records about 340,000 distinct CDR3 sequences, about 16% of them present only once. Germline CDR1 LGHNA, CDR2 YNFKEQ. The V end lost 7 bases, the J end lost 0 bases, and 13 bases lay between the germline ends. The CDR3 totals 14 residues. This clonotype showed up just a few times. Source material: PBMCs or a T cell subset sorted from them (not recorded which). The J gene is TRBJ2-7, the V gene TRBV4-2; D is ambiguous. The sequence was collected from a man aged 18 to 30 who had mild COVID-19 (a few samples of this study predate the infection). Cell type and time point are not known. CDR3 region: CASKVGMGSYEQYF. Here the CDR3 DNA reads TGTGCCAGCAAGGTGGGGATGGGCTCCTACGAGCAGTACTTC.